This is a list of T cell receptor beta chains from one sample in a study of T cells in localized non-small cell lung cancer. Repertoires were generated with immunoSEQ multiplex PCR, while TCRdb's copy carries only in-frame clones and drops some. Of about 27,000 clones in the sample, around 85% are singletons; the top ten hold 11% to 15%. Source: peripheral blood, taken before any cancer treatment. These receptor sequences come from a female donor of 60 years or more with stage II squamous cell lung carcinoma. The CDR3 runs from the conserved cysteine through the conserved F or W. Each record gives: V gene, clone size, D gene, J gene, CDR3 DNA, CDR3 protein. D genes are given only for firm matches. The size of a clone is reported for some rows only, either as once, few or many, or as a class for expanded clones.

TRBV6-5	NA	NA	TRBJ1-2	TGTGCCAGCGAGGAGCCAGCGGAAGGCTACACCTTC	CASEEPAEGYTF
TRBV6-1	NA	NA	TRBJ1-2	TGTGCCAGCAGCGCTTCCGTTAGGGGGGGCTACACCTTC	CASSASVRGGYTF
TRBV27	NA	TRBD1	TRBJ2-7	TGTGCCAGCAGTCTCGTCAGGGACAGCCAAGTCCCCTACGAGCAGTACTTC	CASSLVRDSQVPYEQYF
TRBV30	NA	NA	TRBJ2-3	TGTGCCTGGAATGCCAGGAGCACAGATACGCAGTATTTT	CAWNARSTDTQYF
TRBV28	NA	NA	TRBJ1-5	TGTGCCAGCAGCCCCCGTATGGGGCCCAATCAGCCCCAGCATTTT	CASSPRMGPNQPQHF
TRBV5-4	NA	NA	TRBJ1-1	TGTGCCAGCATAAACGGACAGCCGGGCCTGGGTAGCACTGAAGCTTTCTTT	CASINGQPGLGSTEAFF
TRBV29-1	NA	NA	TRBJ2-2	TGCAGCGTTAACCGACTCATAGGGGATCCCGGGGAGCTGTTTTTT	CSVNRLIGDPGELFF
TRBV7-3	NA	TRBD1	TRBJ1-6	TGTGCCAGCAGCATTAATGGGGGGACAGATAATTCACCCCTCCACTTT	CASSINGGTDNSPLHF
TRBV27	NA	NA	TRBJ1-6	TGTGCCAGCGGGGAGAGCTCCTATAATTCACCCCTCCACTTT	CASGESSYNSPLHF
TRBV2	NA	NA	TRBJ1-5	TGTGCCAGCAGTGGCAGGTCGGCTGAACTAAATCAGCCCCAGCATTTT	CASSGRSAELNQPQHF
TRBV19	few	TRBD2	TRBJ2-3	TGTGCCAGTAGTTTCTCTAGCGGGAGGACAGATACGCAGTATTTT	CASSFSSGRTDTQYF
TRBV6-6	NA	TRBD1	TRBJ1-1	TGTGCCAGCAGTTACGCCACAGGGGGGAACACTGAAGCTTTCTTT	CASSYATGGNTEAFF
TRBV19	NA	TRBD2	TRBJ2-1	TGTGCCAGTAGTATAGTGCGGGGGACCAACGTGAATGAGCAGTTCTTC	CASSIVRGTNVNEQFF
TRBV6-6	NA	NA	TRBJ1-2	TGTGCCAGCGAGGAGCCAGCGGAAGGCTACACCTTC	CASEEPAEGYTF
TRBV11-3	NA	NA	TRBJ2-5	TGTGCCAGCAGCCCCCGGACAGAAGAGACCCAGTACTTC	CASSPRTEETQYF
TRBV10-3	NA	TRBD1	TRBJ1-5	TGTGCCATCAGTGAGTCTTTGGGACAGGGGTTGGGTAATCAGCCCCAGCATTTT	CAISESLGQGLGNQPQHF
TRBV10-3	NA	NA	TRBJ1-5	TGTGCCATCAGTGAGCAGGGCCCTTATAGCAATCAGCCCCAGCATTTT	CAISEQGPYSNQPQHF
TRBV6-6	NA	NA	TRBJ1-5	TGTGCCAGCAGTTACGAAGGGATTCAGCCCCAGCATTTT	CASSYEGIQPQHF
TRBV27	NA	NA	TRBJ2-1	TGTGCCAGCAGGACCGGGACGGCCTACAATGAGCAGTTCTTC	CASRTGTAYNEQFF
TRBV11-2	NA	NA	TRBJ1-1	TGTGCCAGCAGCTTAGATCGTGGTTCGTATTCTTTGGGGAACACTGAAGCTTTCTTT	CASSLDRGSYSLGNTEAFF
TRBV4-1	NA	NA	TRBJ2-3	TGCGCCAGCAGCCAAGATCGGGAGGCAGGGGGCACAGATACGCAGTATTTT	CASSQDREAGGTDTQYF
TRBV5-4	NA	NA	TRBJ2-1	TGTGCCAGCAGCTCTTCGGACGTCTCCTCCTACAATGAGCAGTTCTTC	CASSSSDVSSYNEQFF
TRBV7-3	NA	NA	TRBJ2-6	TGTGCCAGCGCCACGGAAGGGGCCAACGTCCTGACTTTC	CASATEGANVLTF
TRBV6-6	NA	NA	TRBJ2-4	TGTGCCAGCAGCACCTCGAGGCAGGGAAACATTCAGTACTTC	CASSTSRQGNIQYF
TRBV11-2	NA	NA	TRBJ1-2	TGTGCCAGCACCCCTAAAGGGGGTGATGGCTACACCTTC	CASTPKGGDGYTF
TRBV6-1	NA	NA	TRBJ1-2	TGTGCCAGCAGTCCGACAGGTATCTATGGCTACACCTTC	CASSPTGIYGYTF
TRBV7-7	NA	NA	TRBJ1-5	TGTGCCAGCAGCTTAGTGGGTCAGCCCCAGCATTTT	CASSLVGQPQHF
TRBV25-1	NA	NA	TRBJ2-3	TGTGCCAGCAGGACGCGGGACAACACAGATACGCAGTATTTT	CASRTRDNTDTQYF
TRBV6-5	once	TRBD2	TRBJ2-3	TGTGCCAGCAGTTACTCGACTAGCCTTCCAGATACGCAGTATTTT	CASSYSTSLPDTQYF
TRBV28	NA	NA	TRBJ2-5	TGTGCCAGCAGCCGGGACATCCAAGAGACCCAGTACTTC	CASSRDIQETQYF
TRBV5-6	NA	NA	TRBJ2-3	TGTGCCAGCAGCTTGAGGGCACGACGGAACACAGATACGCAGTATTTT	CASSLRARRNTDTQYF
TRBV5-1	NA	TRBD1	TRBJ2-7	TGCGCCAGCAGGGGGTGGACAGGGGGCATCAGGCAGTACTTC	CASRGWTGGIRQYF
TRBV5-1	NA	TRBD1	TRBJ1-1	TGCGCCAGCAGCCGACAGGGGGAAAACACTGAAGCTTTCTTT	CASSRQGENTEAFF
TRBV27	NA	NA	TRBJ1-2	TGTGCCAGCAGTCCTAGGGGGGGGAGGATCTACACCTTC	CASSPRGGRIYTF
TRBV27	few	TRBD1	TRBJ1-1	TGTGCCAGCAGTTTCCGACAGGGGAACACTGAAGCTTTCTTT	CASSFRQGNTEAFF
TRBV20-1	NA	NA	TRBJ2-1	TGCAGTGCTACTAGCGAGTCTGAGCAGTTCTTC	CSATSESEQFF
TRBV7-2	NA	NA	TRBJ1-5	TGTGCCAGCAGCTTAGCGGGGGGTAGGGGGGCTGCTCAGCCCCAGCATTTT	CASSLAGGRGAAQPQHF
TRBV5-4	NA	NA	TRBJ2-7	TGTGCCAGCAGCTTAGACAGGTGGGACGAGCAGTACTTC	CASSLDRWDEQYF
TRBV7-9	NA	NA	TRBJ1-1	TGTGCCAGCAGCCCTGGGGCGCAGAACACTGAAGCTTTCTTT	CASSPGAQNTEAFF
TRBV5-1	NA	NA	TRBJ2-5	TGCGCCAGCAGCTTGGAGGGCCGAATGTCGGGGGAGACCCAGTACTTC	CASSLEGRMSGETQYF
TRBV10-3	once	NA	TRBJ1-1	TGTGCCATCAGCACTAATACAGCGAACACTGAAGCTTTCTTT	CAISTNTANTEAFF
TRBV2	NA	NA	TRBJ2-7	TGTGCCAGCACCGGCAGATACGAGCAGTACTTC	CASTGRYEQYF
TRBV5-5	once	TRBD1	TRBJ2-5	TGTGCCAGCAGCTTAACAGGGGGAGAGACCCAGTACTTC	CASSLTGGETQYF
TRBV15	few	NA	TRBJ2-3	TGTGCCACCAGCAGAGTTTTCGGGGGAGGAGATACGCAGTATTTT	CATSRVFGGGDTQYF
TRBV28	NA	TRBD1	TRBJ1-6	TGTGCCAGCAGTCCAAGAATGAGACAGGGGAATTCACCCCTCCACTTC	CASSPRMRQGNSPLHF
TRBV18	NA	NA	TRBJ2-7	TGTGCCAGCTCAACTGGACTCTACGAGCAGTACTTC	CASSTGLYEQYF
TRBV7-2	NA	TRBD2	TRBJ2-1	TGTGCCAGCAGCCCAGCTAGCGGGGGGGCCAATGAGCAGTTCTTC	CASSPASGGANEQFF
TRBV7-9	NA	NA	TRBJ2-5	TGTGCCAGCAGTTACCTCCTGGCGGAGTCCGAAGAGACCCAGTACTTC	CASSYLLAESEETQYF